This TCR beta chain was obtained from a study of naive and memory T cell subsets. General study findings and limits: Expression changes during T cell differentiation may affect RNA-based TCR counts. In CD4 and CD8 cells, diversity dropped from naive through EMRA. TCR abundance followed a power law differing between naive and memory subsets. Possibly reflecting memory cells re-expressing CD45RA, a few larger clonotypes occurred in naive repertoires, especially CD8.

Losses at the gene ends were 3 bases for V and 3 bases for J; bases not matched to a gene: 5. The length of the CDR3 is 15 residues. Germline lookup yields CDR1 LNHNV and CDR2 YYDKDF (reference sequence). This clonotype has only a few counts. Its antigen remains unidentified. Both TRBC1 and TRBC2 were covered by a beta constant-region primer of two equimolar oligonucleotides. Ligated cDNA was amplified by four rounds of PCR with nested alpha and beta constant-region primers and SP2. An oligonucleotide with the SP2 primer and a 12-nucleotide UMI was ligated to the cDNA 3' end. TCRdb fed the UMI-ligation and nested PCR reads into MiXCR, producing one record per CDR3 protein. The data contain roughly 97,000 distinct CDR3 sequences, around 15% of them singletons.

The chain couples TRBV15 to TRBJ2-3, with 8 bases fitting TRBD1. The specimen was naive CD8+ T cells from blood. The clonotype comes from a human donor in good health. DNA for the CDR3: TGTGCCACCAGCAGCGGACAGGGCTGGACAGATACGCAGTATTTT. Encoded protein: CATSSGQGWTDTQYF.